These T cell receptor beta chains were read from a single sample in a study of human T cells and chemical hapten exposure. Each CDR3 protein is one row after TCRdb ran MiXCR on the 5' RACE reads. The table lists more than 75,000 distinct CDR3 sequences, around a sixth of them singletons, with 6.8% in the top ten. The source is a female donor in good health. The conserved cysteine and the conserved F or W are not part of the CDR3 here.

cdr3_aa: SARPGGGYGYT
v_call: TRBV20-1
j_call: TRBJ1-2

cdr3_aa: ASSLRTGGTDTQY
v_call: TRBV7-2
j_call: TRBJ2-3

cdr3_aa: ASSQEWGQGMAALH
v_call: TRBV4-3
j_call: TRBJ1-6

cdr3_aa: SATDSDNTEAF
v_call: TRBV20-1
j_call: TRBJ1-1

cdr3_aa: ASSLIDSQAF
v_call: TRBV6-5
j_call: TRBJ1-1

cdr3_aa: ASRIAGPYNEQF
v_call: TRBV2
j_call: TRBJ2-1

cdr3_aa: ASSVGGRGNTEAF
v_call: TRBV27
j_call: TRBJ1-1

cdr3_aa: ASSTNTGQGLD
v_call: TRBV5-4
j_call: TRBJ2-5

cdr3_aa: ASSSDNNQPQH
v_call: TRBV18
j_call: TRBJ1-5

cdr3_aa: ASSLGWTDVGDTQY
v_call: TRBV7-2
j_call: TRBJ2-3